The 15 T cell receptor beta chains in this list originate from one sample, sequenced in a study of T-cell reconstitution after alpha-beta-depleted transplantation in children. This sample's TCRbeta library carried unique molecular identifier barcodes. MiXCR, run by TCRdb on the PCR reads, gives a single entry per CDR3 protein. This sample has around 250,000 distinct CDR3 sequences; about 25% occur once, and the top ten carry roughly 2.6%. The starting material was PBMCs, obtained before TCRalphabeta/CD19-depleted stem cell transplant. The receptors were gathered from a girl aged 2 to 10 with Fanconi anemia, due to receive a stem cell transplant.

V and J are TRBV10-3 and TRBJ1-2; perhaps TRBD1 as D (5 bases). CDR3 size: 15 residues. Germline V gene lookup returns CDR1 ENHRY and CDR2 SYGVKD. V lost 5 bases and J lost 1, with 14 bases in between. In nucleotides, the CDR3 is TGTGCCATCAGTACAAAACAGGAACTTAACTATGGCTACACCTTC. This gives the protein CAISTKQELNYGYTF.

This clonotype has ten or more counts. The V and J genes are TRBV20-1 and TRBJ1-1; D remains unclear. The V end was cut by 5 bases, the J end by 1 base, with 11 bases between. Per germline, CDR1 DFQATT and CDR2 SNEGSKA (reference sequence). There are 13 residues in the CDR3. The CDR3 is CSAGPYRNTEAFF. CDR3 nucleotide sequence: TGCAGTGCTGGCCCCTACAGGAACACTGAAGCTTTCTTT.

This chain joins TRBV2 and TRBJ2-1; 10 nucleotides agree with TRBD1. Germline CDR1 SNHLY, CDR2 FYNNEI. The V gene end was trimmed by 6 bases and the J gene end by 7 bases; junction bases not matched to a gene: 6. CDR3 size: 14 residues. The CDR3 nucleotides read TGTGCCAGCAGCAATGACAGGGGGCCAAATGAGCAGTTCTTC. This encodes CASSNDRGPNEQFF. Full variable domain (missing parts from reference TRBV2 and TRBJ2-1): EPEVTQTPSHQVTQMGQEVILRCVPISNHLYFYWYRQILGQKVEFLVSFYNNEISEKSEIFDDQFSVERPDGSNFTLKIRSTKLEDSAMYFCASSNDRGPNEQFFGPGTRLTVL.

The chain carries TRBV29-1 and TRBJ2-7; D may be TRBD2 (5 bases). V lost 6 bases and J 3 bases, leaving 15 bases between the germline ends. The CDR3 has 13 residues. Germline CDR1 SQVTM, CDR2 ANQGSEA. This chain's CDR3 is CSVAKRGNYEQYF. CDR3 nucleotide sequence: TGCAGCGTAGCTAAGCGAGGGAACTACGAGCAGTACTTC.

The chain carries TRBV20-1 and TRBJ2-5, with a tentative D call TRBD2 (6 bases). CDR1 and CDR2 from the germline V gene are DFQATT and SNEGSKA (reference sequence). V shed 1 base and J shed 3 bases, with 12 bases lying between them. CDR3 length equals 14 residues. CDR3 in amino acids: CSARGRRGEETQYF. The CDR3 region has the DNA TGCAGTGCTAGAGGACGGCGGGGAGAAGAGACCCAGTACTTC.

The CDR3 loop is CASSLTARTDTQYF. In DNA, the CDR3 is TGTGCCAGCAGCCTGACGGCTCGCACAGATACGCAGTATTTT. The chain couples TRBV6-1 to TRBJ2-3; D gene ambiguous. V dropped 6 bases and J dropped 1 base, with 11 bases sitting between them. CDR3 length: 14 residues. Germline V lookup: CDR1 MNHNS, CDR2 SASEGT.

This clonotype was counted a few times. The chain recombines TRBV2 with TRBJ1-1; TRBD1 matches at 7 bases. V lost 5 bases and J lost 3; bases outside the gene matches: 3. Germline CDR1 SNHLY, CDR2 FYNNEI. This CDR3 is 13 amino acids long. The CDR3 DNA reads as TGTGCCAGCAGTACCGACAGGGACACTGAAGCTTTCTTT. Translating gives CASSTDRDTEAFF. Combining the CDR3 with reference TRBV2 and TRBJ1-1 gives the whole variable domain EPEVTQTPSHQVTQMGQEVILRCVPISNHLYFYWYRQILGQKVEFLVSFYNNEISEKSEIFDDQFSVERPDGSNFTLKIRSTKLEDSAMYFCASSTDRDTEAFFGQGTRLTVV.

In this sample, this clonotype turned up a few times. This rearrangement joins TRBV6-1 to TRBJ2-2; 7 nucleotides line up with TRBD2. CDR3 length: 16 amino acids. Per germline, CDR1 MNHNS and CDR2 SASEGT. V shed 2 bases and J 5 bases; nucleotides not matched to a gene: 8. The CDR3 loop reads CASSERLADYTGELFF. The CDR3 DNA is TGTGCCAGCAGTGAAAGGCTAGCGGATTATACCGGGGAGCTGTTTTTT.

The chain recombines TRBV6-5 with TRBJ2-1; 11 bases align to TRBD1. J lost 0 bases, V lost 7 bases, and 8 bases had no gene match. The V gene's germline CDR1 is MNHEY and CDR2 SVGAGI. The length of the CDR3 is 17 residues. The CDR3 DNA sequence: TGTGCCAGCATCAAGGGACAGGGGGTGAGCTCCTACAATGAGCAGTTCTTC. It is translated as CASIKGQGVSSYNEQFF.

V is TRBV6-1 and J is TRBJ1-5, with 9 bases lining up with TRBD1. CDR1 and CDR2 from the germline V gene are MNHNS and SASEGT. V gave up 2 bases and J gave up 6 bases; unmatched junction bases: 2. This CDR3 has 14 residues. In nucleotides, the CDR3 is TGTGCCAGCAGTGAAAGACAGGGGGGTCAGCCCCAGCATTTT. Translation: CASSERQGGQPQHF.

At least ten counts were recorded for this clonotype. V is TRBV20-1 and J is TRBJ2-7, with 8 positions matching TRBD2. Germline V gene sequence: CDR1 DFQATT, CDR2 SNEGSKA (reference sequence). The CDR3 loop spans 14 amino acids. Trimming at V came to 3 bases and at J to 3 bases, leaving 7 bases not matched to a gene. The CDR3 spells CSASRVLADYEQYF. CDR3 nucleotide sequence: TGCAGTGCTAGTCGGGTACTAGCGGACTACGAGCAGTACTTC.

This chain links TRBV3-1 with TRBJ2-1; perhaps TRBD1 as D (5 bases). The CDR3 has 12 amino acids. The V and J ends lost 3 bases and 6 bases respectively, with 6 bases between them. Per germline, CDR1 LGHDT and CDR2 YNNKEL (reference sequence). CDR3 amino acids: CASSHGANEQFF. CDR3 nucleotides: TGTGCCAGCAGCCATGGGGCCAATGAGCAGTTCTTC.

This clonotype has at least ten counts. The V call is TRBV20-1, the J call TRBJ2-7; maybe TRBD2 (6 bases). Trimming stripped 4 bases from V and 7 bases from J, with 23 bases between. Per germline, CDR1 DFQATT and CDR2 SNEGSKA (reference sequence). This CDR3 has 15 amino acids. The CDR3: CSATLPQWGVEEQYF. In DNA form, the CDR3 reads TGCAGTGCTACGCTACCCCAATGGGGGGTGGAGGAGCAGTACTTC.

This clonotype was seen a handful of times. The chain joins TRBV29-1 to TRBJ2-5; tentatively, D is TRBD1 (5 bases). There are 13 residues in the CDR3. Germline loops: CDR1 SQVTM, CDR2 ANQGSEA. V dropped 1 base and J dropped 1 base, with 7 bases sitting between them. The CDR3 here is CSVEGTPQETQYF. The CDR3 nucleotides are TGCAGCGTTGAAGGGACACCCCAAGAGACCCAGTACTTC.

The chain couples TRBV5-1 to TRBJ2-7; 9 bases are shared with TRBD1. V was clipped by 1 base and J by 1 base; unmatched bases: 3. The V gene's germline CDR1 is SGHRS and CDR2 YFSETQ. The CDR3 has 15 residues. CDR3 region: CASSLRQGESYEQYF. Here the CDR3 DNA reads TGCGCCAGCAGCTTGCGACAGGGGGAGTCCTACGAGCAGTACTTC.